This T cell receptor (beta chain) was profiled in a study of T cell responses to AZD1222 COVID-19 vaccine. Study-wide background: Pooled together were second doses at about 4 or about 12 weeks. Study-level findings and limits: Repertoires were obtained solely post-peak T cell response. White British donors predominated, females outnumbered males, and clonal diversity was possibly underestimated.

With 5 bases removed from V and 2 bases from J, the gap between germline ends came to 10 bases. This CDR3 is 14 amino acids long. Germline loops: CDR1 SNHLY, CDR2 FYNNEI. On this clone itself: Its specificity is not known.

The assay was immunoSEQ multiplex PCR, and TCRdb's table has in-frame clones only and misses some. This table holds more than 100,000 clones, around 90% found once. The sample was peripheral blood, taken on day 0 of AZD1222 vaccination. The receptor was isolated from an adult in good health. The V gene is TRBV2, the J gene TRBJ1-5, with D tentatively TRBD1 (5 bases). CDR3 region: CASSRDVGNQPQHF. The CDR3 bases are TGTGCCAGCAGTCGGGACGTCGGCAATCAGCCCCAGCATTTT.